The entry that follows covers one TCR beta chain sequence. In the authors' workflow: It was from reference gene primer amplification that nucleated cell counts were estimated. Here immunoSEQ multiplex PCR was the method, and the copy in TCRdb shows in-frame clones only, minus some. The D gene and trimming were derived from the DNA, and the V and J assignments and clone size from that table. The table lists under 200,000 clones, approximately 81% of them singletons, with around 5% in the top ten. This sample stems from a study of blood T cell repertoires in COVID-19. Study background: Collection of acute and convalescent COVID-19 samples took place in the United States, Italy and Spain.

Trimming pared 8 bases from V and 0 bases from J, leaving 17 bases between. The CDR3 is made up of 15 amino acids. In germline, CDR1 is SQVTM, CDR2 ANQGSEA. The sequence derives from a woman aged 50 to 60 with COVID-19, enrolled during active disease. The rearrangement links TRBV29-1 to TRBJ1-5; tentative D call: TRBD1 (5 bases). The sample comprised peripheral blood. The CDR3 loop is CSPPARAYSNQPQHF. The CDR3 DNA follows: TGCAGCCCCCCGGCCAGGGCTTATAGCAATCAGCCCCAGCATTTT.